These T cell receptor beta chains were read from a single sample in a study of beta chain features in type 1 diabetes. Clones were sequenced by immunoSEQ multiplex PCR, and TCRdb holds only the in-frame ones, with some missing. Here the sample spans over 200,000 clones, approximately 10% being singletons. Sequencing was carried out using naive CD4+ T cells from blood. All receptors derive from a man under 40 with type 1 diabetes. The CDR3 runs from the conserved cysteine through the conserved F or W. A D gene is named only where the DNA matches it firmly. A row's size may be missing; if present it is once, few, many or a size class.

CDR3 DNA	CDR3 protein	clone size	V gene	J gene	CDR3 length	D gene
TGTGCCAGCAGCCAAAACCCAGGGAGCAATCAGCCCCAGCATTTT	CASSQNPGSNQPQHF	.	TRBV4-2	TRBJ1-5	15	.
TGTGCCAGTAGTAGAGGACAGGGGCCGGTCGGTGAGCAGTTCTTC	CASSRGQGPVGEQFF	.	TRBV19	TRBJ2-1	15	TRBD1
TGTGCCAGCAGTCCACAGGGGGCGGACGGGGAGCTGTTTTTT	CASSPQGADGELFF	.	TRBV27	TRBJ2-2	14	TRBD1
TGTGCCAGCAGCGAAGCGACAGCCTATGGCTACACCTTC	CASSEATAYGYTF	.	TRBV6-1	TRBJ1-2	13	.
TGTGCCAGCACACAAGGGGGGGGCGAAAACATTCAGTACTTC	CASTQGGGENIQYF	few	TRBV28	TRBJ2-4	14	.
TGTGCCAGCAGCTCCGCAGGGGGCGGCTACACCTTC	CASSSAGGGYTF	few	TRBV5-4	TRBJ1-2	12	TRBD1
TGTGCCAGCAGCGAGGGACTAGACAATGAGCAGTTCTTC	CASSEGLDNEQFF	.	TRBV9	TRBJ2-1	13	TRBD2
TGTGCCAGCACCACAGGGGGCTCTGGGGCCAACGTCCTGACTTTC	CASTTGGSGANVLTF	.	TRBV28	TRBJ2-6	15	TRBD1
TGTGCCAGCAGGCGTGGCCTAGCGGGGGGGAGAACCGGGGAGCTGTTTTTT	CASRRGLAGGRTGELFF	.	TRBV9	TRBJ2-2	17	TRBD2
TGTGCCACCTCAGCGGGGGGGACGGGGACCCAGTACTTC	CATSAGGTGTQYF	few	TRBV11-2	TRBJ2-5	13	TRBD2
TGCGCCAGCAGCTCGGGCCTACAGGGGTACACTGAAGCTTTCTTT	CASSSGLQGYTEAFF	.	TRBV5-1	TRBJ1-1	15	TRBD1
TGCAGTGCTTTCAATGAAGAGACCCAGTACTTC	CSAFNEETQYF	.	TRBV20-1	TRBJ2-5	11	.
TGCGCCAGCAGCCAAGATGGGACAGGGGCCTACGAGCAGTACTTC	CASSQDGTGAYEQYF	few	TRBV4-3	TRBJ2-7	15	TRBD1
TGTGCCAGCGGACCTCAGACAGGGCGGGCAGATACGCAGTATTTT	CASGPQTGRADTQYF	.	TRBV7-2	TRBJ2-3	15	TRBD1
TGTGCCAGCAGCCTCGGACGGGGTGATAATTACACCTTC	CASSLGRGDNYTF	.	TRBV7-3	TRBJ1-2	13	.
TGCAGCGCCCTGACTAGCGGGGTACTCTACGAGCAGTACTTC	CSALTSGVLYEQYF	few	TRBV29-1	TRBJ2-7	14	TRBD2
TGTGCCACGGCGGGACAGATGTACAATGAGCAGTTCTTC	CATAGQMYNEQFF	.	TRBV7-2	TRBJ2-1	13	.